What follows are 6 T cell receptor beta chains derived from one specimen sequenced in a study of blood T cell repertoires in COVID-19. Generated by immunoSEQ multiplex PCR, the TCRdb table keeps only in-frame clones and is missing some. The table lists about 240,000 clones, about 81% of them singletons. The sample consisted of peripheral blood. Receptors originate from a woman aged 60-70 years with active or convalescent COVID-19.

The chain joins TRBV3-1 (or the pseudogene TRBV3-2) to TRBJ2-5; TRBD2 agrees at 8 bases. The length of the CDR3 is 16 residues. V lost 4 bases to trimming and J lost 4 bases; unmatched junction nucleotides: 11. Germline CDR1 is LGHDT and CDR2 is YNNKEL (reference sequence). The CDR3: CASSPVGAGGAETQYF. For the CDR3, the DNA is TGTGCCAGCAGCCCCGTCGGGGCGGGGGGCGCAGAGACCCAGTACTTC.

V usage is TRBV5-1 and J usage is TRBJ1-1; 10 nucleotides match TRBD1. The CDR3 is 16 residues long. Per germline, CDR1 SGHRS and CDR2 YFSETQ. The trim removed 2 bases at V and 1 base at J, leaving 5 bases unmatched. The CDR3 sequence is CASSFMWTGGNTEAFF. For the CDR3, the DNA is TGCGCCAGCAGCTTTATGTGGACAGGGGGGAACACTGAAGCTTTCTTT.

The chain has TRBV5-4 and TRBJ2-2, with 8 bases identical to TRBD2. The CDR3 has 15 amino acids. Trimming cost V 4 bases and J 4 bases; bases outside gene matches: 6. Germline V gene sequence: CDR1 SGHNT, CDR2 YYREEE (reference sequence). The CDR3 sequence is CASSHRGGLTGELFF. CDR3 coding DNA: TGTGCCAGCAGCCACCGGGGGGGCCTCACCGGGGAGCTGTTTTTT.

The chain couples TRBV9 to TRBJ2-5; 9 nucleotides align to TRBD2. CDR3 size: 18 residues. CDR1 is SGDLS, CDR2 YYNGEE, per germline. The J segment lost 1 base and the V segment lost 0 bases, leaving 10 bases of the junction unmatched. DNA for the CDR3: TGTGCCAGCAGCGTAGGCGGGGGGCTAGCGGGGTTCCAAGAGACCCAGTACTTC. It yields the protein CASSVGGGLAGFQETQYF.

The rearrangement links TRBV2 to TRBJ1-1; D is unresolved. The CDR3 extends over 13 amino acids. From germline, CDR1 is SNHLY and CDR2 FYNNEI. V was clipped by 5 bases and J by 8 bases, with 15 bases between them. CDR3 loop: CASSKGPIGEAFF. The DNA for the CDR3 is TGTGCCAGCAGTAAAGGGCCTATCGGGGAAGCTTTCTTT.

CDR3 bases: TGCAGCATGACAGGGGGCAATTCCTACGAGCAGTACTTC. Translation gives CSMTGGNSYEQYF. The chain has TRBV29-1 and TRBJ2-7; 10 nucleotides align to TRBD1. CDR1 is SQVTM, CDR2 ANQGSEA, per germline. The CDR3 covers 13 residues. J lost 1 base, V lost 8 bases, and 5 bases had no gene match.